What follows are 24 T cell receptor beta chains derived from one specimen sequenced in a study of cytomegalovirus exposure and HLA in healthy donors. Clones were sequenced by immunoSEQ multiplex PCR, and TCRdb holds only the in-frame ones, with some missing. The data contain 120,000 to 150,000 clones, roughly 88% of them singletons. The sample consisted of PBMCs. The receptors shown here come from a woman aged 18-30 years in good health and CMV-seropositive.

The CDR3 loop is CASRGTRDRGVLYGYTF. The CDR3, as DNA: TGTGCCAGCAGGGGAACGCGGGACAGGGGGGTTCTCTATGGCTACACCTTC. The chain carries TRBV28 and TRBJ1-2; TRBD1 agrees at 11 bases. Trimming cost V 6 bases and J 4 bases; bases outside gene matches: 13. Germline V gene data show CDR1 as MDHEN and CDR2 as SYDVKM. The CDR3 contains 17 residues.

The V and J genes are TRBV27 and TRBJ2-1; 10 bases are a match to TRBD2. The CDR3 spans 17 residues. Trimming cost V 6 bases and J 11 bases; bases outside gene matches: 19. Germline CDR1 reads MNHEY; CDR2 reads SMNVEV (reference sequence). In nucleotides, the CDR3 is TGTGCCAGCAGACAAGGACTAGCGGCCGTTCCCACAAGGAAGCAGTTCTTC. Translating it yields CASRQGLAAVPTRKQFF.

Only one count was recorded for this clone. In DNA form, the CDR3 reads TGTGCCAGCAGTTTGGGAGGGGAAAGAGGCTACACCTTC. It specifies CASSLGGERGYTF. The rearrangement links TRBV27 to TRBJ1-2; tentatively, D is TRBD1 (5 bases). Germline assignment: CDR1 MNHEY and CDR2 SMNVEV (reference sequence). V dropped 3 bases and J dropped 8 bases, with 13 bases sitting between them. The CDR3 is 13 amino acids.

This clone has more than one count but fewer than ten. The rearrangement uses TRBV28 and TRBJ1-5; D unresolved. V was cut by 7 bases and J by 1 base, with 14 bases left in between. Per germline, CDR1 MDHEN and CDR2 SYDVKM. The CDR3 spans 15 residues. The CDR3 nucleotides are TGTGCCAGCACATCAGCAGGTGGGAGCAATCAGCCCCAGCATTTT. Residues: CASTSAGGSNQPQHF.

On this clone itself: The germline gene is not matched at one end of the junction; a read error may be the cause. The V and J genes are TRBV6-1 and TRBJ2-7; D is perhaps TRBD2 (5 bases). The CDR3 consists of 14 residues. Germline values: CDR1 MNHNS, CDR2 SASEGT. The CDR3: CASSEELGDYEQYF. Written as DNA, the CDR3 is TGTGCCAGCAGCGAAGAGCTCGGGGACTACGAGCAGTACTTC.

This chain connects TRBV5-6 to TRBJ2-3; 11 bases line up with TRBD2. The J segment lost 1 base and the V segment lost 5 bases, leaving 9 bases of the junction unmatched. CDR3 length equals 17 residues. Germline CDR1 and CDR2: SGHDT and YYEEEE. CDR3 region: CASRLAGGPSRTDTQYF. The CDR3 nucleotides read TGTGCCAGCAGATTAGCGGGGGGGCCGAGTCGCACAGATACGCAGTATTTT.

This chain connects TRBV28 to TRBJ1-6; the D is unclear. CDR3 length equals 17 residues. Germline lookup yields CDR1 MDHEN and CDR2 SYDVKM. Trimming took off 5 bases at V and 0 bases at J, with 14 bases between the two ends. CDR3 nucleotide sequence: TGTGCCAGCAGTCCCCAAGTACTGTTCTCCTATAATTCACCCCTCCACTTT. It is translated as CASSPQVLFSYNSPLHF.

V usage is TRBV5-5 and J usage is TRBJ2-7, with 12 bases lining up with TRBD2. With 1 base clipped from V and 4 bases from J, the junction kept 6 bases outside the gene matches. This CDR3 region has 16 residues. Germline CDR1 is SGHKS and CDR2 is YYEKEE (reference sequence). CDR3 sequence reads: CASSLQSGTSGYEQYF. The DNA for the CDR3 is TGTGCCAGCAGCTTGCAATCCGGGACTAGCGGGTACGAGCAGTACTTC.

The chain recombines TRBV5-1 with TRBJ1-3, with a possible D match to TRBD1 (5 bases). Germline V CDR1 and CDR2: SGHRS, YFSETQ. Trimming removed 5 bases from V and 2 bases from J, with 11 bases in between. The CDR3 runs to 14 residues. The CDR3, as DNA: TGCGCCAGCAGACCTGAAGGGGCTGGAAACACCATATATTTT. It translates to CASRPEGAGNTIYF.

This clone was observed a few times. The J gene is TRBJ2-3, the V gene TRBV25-1, with D perhaps TRBD1 (5 bases). Trimming took off 9 bases at V and 1 base at J, with 11 bases between the two ends. The length of the CDR3 is 13 residues. Germline values: CDR1 MGHDK, CDR2 SYGVNS. CDR3 sequence reads: CASQGYGTDTQYF. CDR3 sequence (DNA): TGTGCCAGTCAGGGATATGGCACAGATACGCAGTATTTT.

The chain combines TRBV6-6 with TRBJ1-2; no clear D. Germline-derived CDR1 and CDR2 are MNHNY and SVGAGI (reference sequence). V was clipped by 7 bases and J by 4 bases, with 16 bases between them. CDR3 length: 14 amino acids. The CDR3, as DNA: TGTGCCAGCACCAAGGCACAGAGCTTCTATGGCTACACCTTC. Amino acids: CASTKAQSFYGYTF.

This clone was recorded only once. The chain has TRBV5-6 and TRBJ2-7; D unresolved. V was shortened by 3 bases and J by 6 bases, with 10 bases between the two germline ends. Germline V gene sequence: CDR1 SGHDT, CDR2 YYEEEE. The CDR3 consists of 12 residues. CDR3 region: CASSSPYREQYF. The CDR3, as DNA: TGTGCCAGCAGCTCTCCTTATCGCGAGCAGTACTTC.

The chain links TRBV15 to TRBJ2-1; 8 nucleotides align to TRBD1. V shed 2 bases and J 12 bases; nucleotides not matched to a gene: 9. Germline V gives CDR1 LNHNV, CDR2 YYDKDF (reference sequence). The CDR3 consists of 14 residues. The CDR3 region has the DNA TGTGCCACCAGCAGACCCGGGACAGGTAAAAGGCAGTTCTTC. It encodes CATSRPGTGKRQFF.

This clone was recorded only once. The CDR3 spells CASSVDPRGSGELFF. The DNA for the CDR3 is TGTGCCAGCAGCGTAGACCCCAGGGGGTCCGGGGAGCTGTTTTTT. V usage is TRBV9 and J usage is TRBJ2-2; 7 bases agree with TRBD1. With V trimmed by 0 bases and J by 6 bases, 5 bases remained unmatched. Germline CDR1 reads SGDLS; CDR2 reads YYNGEE. CDR3 length equals 15 residues.

The CDR3 sequence is CASSLMWGADQPQHF. The CDR3 DNA sequence: TGTGCCAGCAGTTTAATGTGGGGAGCGGATCAGCCCCAGCATTTT. The chain is built from TRBV27 and TRBJ1-5; D unresolved. The germline V and J ends were trimmed by 2 bases and 5 bases, with 13 bases remaining between them. The CDR3 covers 15 residues. The germline gives CDR1 MNHEY, CDR2 SMNVEV (reference sequence).

The chain has TRBV23-1 and TRBJ1-2, with 7 bases identical to TRBD1. TRBV23-1 is known as an ORF, though its function is uncertain. The CDR3 spans 13 residues. The V segment lost 11 bases and the J segment 5 bases; nucleotides outside the gene matches: 11. This CDR3 is CARRDSVIYGYTF. Written as DNA, the CDR3 is TGCGCCCGAAGGGACAGCGTAATTTATGGCTACACCTTC.

The chain carries TRBV7-9 and TRBJ2-7, with D unresolved. Trimming shortened V by 2 bases and J by 1 base, and 12 bases separated the two germline ends. CDR3 size: 15 residues. The V gene's germline CDR1 is SEHNR and CDR2 FQNEAQ (reference sequence). The CDR3 DNA is TGTGCCAGCAGCTTATCGCAGACACAATCCTACGAGCAGTACTTC. It codes for CASSLSQTQSYEQYF.

The J gene is TRBJ2-3, the V gene TRBV30; D perhaps matches TRBD1 (6 bases). Trimming cost V 2 bases and J 1 base, with 13 bases left between them. The germline V gene encodes CDR1 GTSNPN and CDR2 SVGIG (reference sequence). The CDR3 is 15 residues long. The CDR3 region has the DNA TGTGCCTGGAGTCAGGGGTTAGGAGGCACAGATACGCAGTATTTT. The encoded protein is CAWSQGLGGTDTQYF.

The chain recombines TRBV15 with TRBJ2-1, with D tentatively TRBD2 (6 bases). The CDR3 totals 13 residues. Trimming removed 8 bases from V and 2 bases from J, with 10 bases in between. CDR1 and CDR2 (germline): LNHNV, YYDKDF (reference sequence). CDR3 DNA sequence: TGTGCCACCGACACGGGGGCCTACAATGAGCAGTTCTTC. This sequence encodes CATDTGAYNEQFF. The full variable domain, its missing parts supplied by reference TRBV15 and TRBJ2-1, is DAMVIQNPRYQVTQFGKPVTLSCSQTLNHNVMYWYQQKSSQAPKLLFHYYDKDFNNEADTPDNFQSRRPNTSFCFLDIRSPGLGDTAMYLCATDTGAYNEQFFGPGTRLTVL.

This rearrangement joins TRBV7-2 to TRBJ1-5; D is perhaps TRBD1 (6 bases). The V gene's germline CDR1 is SGHTA and CDR2 FQGNSA. This CDR3 region has 15 residues. V lost 5 bases and J 5 bases, leaving 16 bases between the germline ends. CDR3 residues: CASSLKGGGHQPQHF. As DNA, the CDR3 is TGTGCCAGCAGCCTAAAAGGGGGAGGGCATCAGCCCCAGCATTTT.

This chain joins TRBV4-1 and TRBJ2-1; 8 bases agree with TRBD2. V gave up 0 bases and J gave up 2 bases; unmatched junction bases: 9. Germline V lookup: CDR1 MGHRA, CDR2 YSYEKL. The CDR3 is made up of 18 amino acids. The CDR3 here is CASSQETGWREAYNEQFF. CDR3 bases: TGCGCCAGCAGCCAAGAGACGGGCTGGCGGGAGGCCTACAATGAGCAGTTCTTC.

This chain uses TRBV4-2 with TRBJ2-2; TRBD2 is a possible D gene (6 bases). Trimming took 0 bases from V and 8 from J, leaving 16 bases between them. Germline assignment: CDR1 LGHNA and CDR2 YNFKEQ. This CDR3 has 16 residues. The CDR3 is CASSQESASVGGELFF. The CDR3, as DNA: TGTGCCAGCAGCCAAGAATCGGCTAGCGTTGGGGGGGAGCTGTTTTTT.

This clone was counted only a few times. The genes are TRBV7-9 and TRBJ1-1; D perhaps matches TRBD1 (6 bases). V gave up 8 bases and J gave up 5 bases, with 12 bases separating them. This CDR3 spans 12 amino acids. CDR1 and CDR2 (germline): SEHNR, FQNEAQ (reference sequence). As DNA, the CDR3 is TGTGCCAGCTGGGGGGGCCGAACTGAAGCTTTCTTT. Amino acid sequence: CASWGGRTEAFF.

The chain links TRBV18 to TRBJ1-5; D is unresolved. The ends were cut back, 4 bases at V and 5 bases at J, with 15 bases in the middle. This CDR3 is built from 15 residues. CDR1 is KGHSH and CDR2 is LQKENI in the germline V gene. CDR3 region: CASSLGSYRDQPQHF. CDR3 sequence (DNA): TGTGCCAGCTCACTCGGATCATATCGGGATCAGCCCCAGCATTTT.